This note documents a single TCR beta chain sequence. What it binds is not known. In germline, CDR1 is WNHNN, CDR2 SYGVQD (reference sequence). Trimming took 4 bases from V and 7 from J, leaving 13 bases between them. The CDR3 covers 14 residues. These data belong to a study of T cell responses to AZD1222 COVID-19 vaccine. Study-level points and caveats: Just 5 to 7 AZD1222 recipients were seropositive at baseline.

Profiled with immunoSEQ multiplex PCR; TCRdb holds only in-frame clones, not every one. Here the sample spans about 100,000 clones, around 89% being singletons. This clonotype was obtained from an adult in good health. This rearrangement joins TRBV10-1 to TRBJ1-4, with unresolved D. The material was peripheral blood, obtained on day 0 of AZD1222 vaccination. CDR3 nucleotide sequence: TGCGCCAGCAGTGCGAAGGGTTATTTTGAAAAACTGTTTTTT. Translated, it gives CASSAKGYFEKLFF.